Reported below is one T cell receptor beta chain. Measured with immunoSEQ multiplex PCR; TCRdb has only the in-frame clones, and not every one. The sample carries about 180,000 clones, approximately 83% recorded once. CDR1 is SGHTS and CDR2 is YDEGEE in the germline V gene. The length of the CDR3 is 15 residues. V was shortened by 3 bases and J by 0 bases, with 10 bases between the two germline ends. These data are taken from a study of blood T cell repertoires in COVID-19. As for the study in general: PBMCs, B-cell-depleted T cells, or T cells provided the cDNA or gDNA that made up the material.

The material sequenced was peripheral blood. The origin of this receptor is a man aged 55 to 70 with acute or convalescent COVID-19. The rearrangement links TRBV5-8 to TRBJ1-3, with D possibly being TRBD1 (5 bases). The CDR3 loop reads CASSSQGYSGNTIYF. DNA of the CDR3: TGTGCCAGCAGCTCCCAGGGCTACTCTGGAAACACCATATATTTT. The full variable domain, with the rest looked up from reference TRBV5-8 and TRBJ1-3, is EAGVTQSPTHLIKTRGQQATLRCSPISGHTSVYWYQQALGLGLQFLLWYDEGEERNRGNFPPRFSGRQFPNYSSELNVNALELEDSALYLCASSSQGYSGNTIYFGEGSWLTVV.